The 2 T cell receptor beta chains reported below all come from one sample, sequenced in a study of cytomegalovirus exposure and HLA in healthy donors. The primer mix had 60 Vbeta and 13 Jbeta primers. Sequencing was performed with immunoSEQ multiplex PCR; in TCRdb, only in-frame clones are kept and a portion is missing. This sample has 120,000 or so clones; roughly four fifths occur once, and the top ten carry more than 1.5%. Sequencing was done on a sample of PBMCs. These receptors were obtained from a man aged 18-30 years in good health and CMV-seronegative.

This clone was observed a few times. This rearrangement joins TRBV19 to TRBJ1-2, with 8 bases lining up with TRBD1. Per germline, CDR1 LNHDA and CDR2 SQIVND (reference sequence). With V trimmed by 7 bases and J by 3 bases, 7 bases remained unmatched. The CDR3 length is 14 residues. The DNA of the CDR3 is TGTGCCAGTACCCCGGGACAGGCGTACTATGGCTACACCTTC. Amino acids: CASTPGQAYYGYTF. Full variable domain (remainder filled in from reference TRBV19 and TRBJ1-2): DGGITQSPKYLFRKEGQNVTLSCEQNLNHDAMYWYRQDPGQGLRLIYYSQIVNDFQKGDIAEGYSVSREKKESFPLTVTSAQKNPTAFYLCASTPGQAYYGYTFGSGTRLTVV.

V and J are TRBV5-1 and TRBJ2-7; TRBD1 is a possible D gene (6 bases). Germline V gene sequence: CDR1 SGHRS, CDR2 YFSETQ. The CDR3 runs to 12 residues. V was cut by 2 bases and J by 6 bases, with 9 bases left in between. The chain's CDR3 is CASSFQGSEQYF. The CDR3 DNA reads TGCGCCAGCAGCTTCCAGGGGAGCGAGCAGTACTTC.